Listed below are T cell receptor beta chains from one sample, sequenced in a study of graft-versus-host responses after intestinal transplantation. No antigen is known for these receptors. The data were produced by immunoSEQ multiplex PCR, yet TCRdb's version contains in-frame clones alone and is incomplete. Here the sample spans approximately 110,000 clones, 90% to 95% being singletons. The starting material was unstimulated CD4+ T cells sorted from spleen or lymph node cells, obtained before transplant. The receptor source for this set is a human donor who was the organ donor for an intestinal transplant. CDR3s include the opening cysteine and the closing phenylalanine or tryptophan. Clone size is shown for a subset of rows, as once, few, many or a class of expanded clone.

j_gene: TRBJ1-5; v_gene: TRBV30; abundance: -; CDR3aa: CACRGSSNQPQHF
j_gene: TRBJ1-1; v_gene: TRBV5-1; abundance: -; CDR3aa: CASSLDGPNTEAFF
j_gene: TRBJ2-5; v_gene: TRBV4-3; abundance: -; CDR3aa: CASSQERGETQYF
j_gene: TRBJ1-2; v_gene: TRBV29-1; abundance: -; CDR3aa: CSVPPGTGGNGYTF
j_gene: TRBJ1-1; v_gene: TRBV30; abundance: -; CDR3aa: CAWSLTGFKAFF
j_gene: TRBJ2-3; v_gene: TRBV6-5; abundance: -; CDR3aa: CASSEVRTDTQYF
j_gene: TRBJ1-1; v_gene: TRBV5-1; abundance: -; CDR3aa: CASSLAGQGNTEAFF
j_gene: TRBJ1-1; v_gene: TRBV30; abundance: -; CDR3aa: CAWRDVWATEAFF
j_gene: TRBJ2-7; v_gene: TRBV11-2; abundance: -; CDR3aa: CASSPPTGDEQYF
j_gene: TRBJ1-2; v_gene: TRBV6-6; abundance: -; CDR3aa: CASSYSTGAYGYTF
j_gene: TRBJ2-1; v_gene: TRBV11-2; abundance: -; CDR3aa: CASRKTRDGDSNEQFF
j_gene: TRBJ1-2; v_gene: TRBV27; abundance: once; CDR3aa: CASSLSGQGSYGYTF
j_gene: TRBJ1-3; v_gene: TRBV6-6; abundance: -; CDR3aa: CASARLGNTIYF
j_gene: TRBJ2-1; v_gene: TRBV19; abundance: -; CDR3aa: CASSTGTGSHNEQFF
j_gene: TRBJ2-1; v_gene: TRBV11-3; abundance: -; CDR3aa: CASSLAGGYNEQFF
j_gene: TRBJ2-1; v_gene: TRBV5-4; abundance: -; CDR3aa: CASSLPGAGGYNEQFF
j_gene: TRBJ2-1; v_gene: TRBV7-3; abundance: -; CDR3aa: CASSLAASSYEQFF
j_gene: TRBJ2-3; v_gene: TRBV28; abundance: once; CDR3aa: CASSSRVSTTDTQYF
j_gene: TRBJ1-1; v_gene: TRBV28; abundance: -; CDR3aa: CASSPRGRGQTEAFF
j_gene: TRBJ2-3; v_gene: TRBV7-2; abundance: once; CDR3aa: CASSLGLAGGPVDTQYF
j_gene: TRBJ2-5; v_gene: TRBV10-2; abundance: -; CDR3aa: CASSARVSETQYF
j_gene: TRBJ2-4; v_gene: TRBV4-2; abundance: -; CDR3aa: CASSQNRFGFGENIQYF
j_gene: TRBJ2-7; v_gene: TRBV28; abundance: -; CDR3aa: CASSTFSYEQYF
j_gene: TRBJ1-5; v_gene: TRBV2; abundance: -; CDR3aa: CASSFTPGPNSNQPQHF
j_gene: TRBJ2-7; v_gene: TRBV29-1; abundance: -; CDR3aa: CSVWGLSYEQYF
j_gene: TRBJ2-1; v_gene: TRBV29-1; abundance: -; CDR3aa: CSAEGTRFYEQFF
j_gene: TRBJ2-5; v_gene: TRBV19; abundance: -; CDR3aa: CASSTSGRETQYF
j_gene: TRBJ2-5; v_gene: TRBV20-1; abundance: -; CDR3aa: CSARGGETQYF
j_gene: TRBJ2-2; v_gene: TRBV19; abundance: -; CDR3aa: CASSPPTGTGELFF